This record concerns one T cell receptor beta chain sequence. This sample is part of a study of cytomegalovirus exposure and HLA in healthy donors. V dropped 5 bases and J dropped 7 bases, with 17 bases sitting between them. Germline CDR1 reads LGHNA; CDR2 reads YSLEER. There are 14 residues in the CDR3. Vbeta (60) and Jbeta (13) primers were used in the PCR. Sequencing was performed with immunoSEQ multiplex PCR; in TCRdb, only in-frame clones are kept and a portion is missing. The table includes more than 75,000 clones, 79% detected once. The specimen sequenced was PBMCs. The sequence was obtained from a man younger than 40 in good health and CMV-seronegative. This rearrangement joins TRBV4-3 to TRBJ1-2, with unresolved D. The CDR3 loop reads CASSGRSVFGGYTF. CDR3 sequence (DNA): TGCGCCAGCAGCGGGAGGTCGGTTTTCGGTGGCTACACCTTC.